This T cell receptor beta chain was identified during a study of cytomegalovirus exposure and HLA in healthy donors. The germline CDR1 and CDR2 sequences are SGHRS and YFSETQ. The CDR3 extends over 12 amino acids. Trimming pared 7 bases from V and 7 bases from J, leaving 12 bases between. Donors sampled were nominally healthy, though unrecorded immune exposures were likely. The PCR ran on 60 Vbeta and 13 Jbeta primers. The method was immunoSEQ multiplex PCR; TCRdb's version includes in-frame clones alone and lacks a portion of them. The sample carries some 94,000 clones, around 73% recorded once. This TCR derives from a man in his forties in good health and CMV-seronegative. The chain recombines TRBV5-1 with TRBJ2-1; tentatively, D is TRBD2 (6 bases). The source material was PBMCs. The CDR3 DNA reads TGCGCCAGCCGAGTGGGGGGTAATGAGCAGTTCTTC. This codes for CASRVGGNEQFF.